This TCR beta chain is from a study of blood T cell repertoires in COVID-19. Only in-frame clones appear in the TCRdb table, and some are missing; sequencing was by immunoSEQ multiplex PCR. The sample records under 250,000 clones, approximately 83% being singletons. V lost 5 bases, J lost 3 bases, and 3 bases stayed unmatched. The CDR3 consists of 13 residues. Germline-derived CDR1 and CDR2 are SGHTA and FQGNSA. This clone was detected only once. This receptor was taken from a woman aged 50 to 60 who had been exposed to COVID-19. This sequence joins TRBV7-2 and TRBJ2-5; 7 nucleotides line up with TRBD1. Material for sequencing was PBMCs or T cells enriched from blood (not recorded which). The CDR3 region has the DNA TGTGCCAGCAGCAGAGGGACAGAAGAGACCCAGTACTTC. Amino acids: CASSRGTEETQYF.